A single sample gave rise to the 2 T cell receptor beta chains below, sequenced in a study of CXCR3-negative and CXCR3-positive naive CD8 T cells. Study results and caveats: CXCR3-negative naive cells had less hydrophobic TRB CDR3s than did CXCR3-positive naive cells.

These TCRs' antigens remain unknown. With UMI labels, 5' RACE was used to prepare the TRB cDNA libraries. TCRdb reworked the 5' RACE reads into one entry per CDR3 protein, no DNA. The sample includes about 150,000 distinct CDR3 sequences. The material sequenced was naive CXCR3+ CD8+ T cells from blood. Regarding subset: CD45RO-CCR7+CD27+CD95- naive CD8+ T cells expressing CXCR3 (TNR3+). Source of these receptors: a human donor in good health. Some clones in this sample may be carry-over from other donors' samples.

The chain links TRBV6-2 or TRBV6-3 to TRBJ2-4; no DNA is available, so the TRBD2 call from TCRdb remains unchecked. The CDR3 consists of 17 residues. CDR1 and CDR2 (germline): MNHEY, SVGEGT. The CDR3 protein is CASSPTGTREAKNIQYF.

V and J are TRBV6-5 and TRBJ2-3; TCRdb selects TRBD2, and the lack of DNA leaves this call unchecked. The CDR3 spans 16 residues. Per germline, CDR1 MNHEY and CDR2 SVGAGI. This chain's CDR3 is CASSDSSGGATDTQYF.